Sequencing of this TCR beta chain was carried out in a study of cytomegalovirus exposure and HLA in healthy donors. Overall study context: For the approximately 430 genotyped donors, approximately 83% fell within the Caucasian-associated ancestry cluster.

PCR used 60 Vbeta primers and 13 Jbeta primers. Assay: immunoSEQ multiplex PCR; the TCRdb copy retains only in-frame clones and omits some. The data hold more than 65,000 clones, with 60% to 80% observed a single time. About this clone: The antigen is unknown.

General study results and limits: Productive rates of about 90% or about 30% were seen for most TCR beta V segments in an earlier analysis.

Input material: PBMCs. This receptor was identified in a female donor in good health and CMV-seronegative.

The CDR3 loop is CASLSGTRGSGELFF. CDR3 DNA: TGTGCCTCCCTCTCCGGGACAAGGGGATCAGGGGAGCTGTTTTTT. This chain links TRBV30 with TRBJ2-2, with D possibly being TRBD1 (6 bases). V was cut by 7 bases and J by 8 bases, with 23 bases left in between. CDR1 and CDR2 from the germline V gene are GTSNPN and SVGIG (reference sequence). This CDR3 spans 15 amino acids.